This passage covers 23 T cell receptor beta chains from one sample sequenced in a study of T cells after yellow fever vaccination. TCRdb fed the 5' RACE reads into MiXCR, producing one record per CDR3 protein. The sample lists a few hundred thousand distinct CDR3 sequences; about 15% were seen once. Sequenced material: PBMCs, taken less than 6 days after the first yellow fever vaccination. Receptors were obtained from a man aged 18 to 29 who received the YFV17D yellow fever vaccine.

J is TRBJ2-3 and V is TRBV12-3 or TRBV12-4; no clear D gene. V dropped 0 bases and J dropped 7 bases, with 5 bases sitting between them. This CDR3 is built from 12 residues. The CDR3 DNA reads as TGTGCCAGCAGTTTAGCGATGCATACGCAGTATTTT. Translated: CASSLAMHTQYF.

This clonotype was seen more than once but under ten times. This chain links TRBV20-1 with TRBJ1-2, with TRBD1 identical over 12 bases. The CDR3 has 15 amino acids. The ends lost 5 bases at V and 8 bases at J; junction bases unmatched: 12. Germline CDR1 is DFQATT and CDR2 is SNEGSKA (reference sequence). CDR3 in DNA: TGCAGTGCTGGAGGGGGGGACAGGGGGCTACGGGGCTACACCTTC. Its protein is CSAGGGDRGLRGYTF.

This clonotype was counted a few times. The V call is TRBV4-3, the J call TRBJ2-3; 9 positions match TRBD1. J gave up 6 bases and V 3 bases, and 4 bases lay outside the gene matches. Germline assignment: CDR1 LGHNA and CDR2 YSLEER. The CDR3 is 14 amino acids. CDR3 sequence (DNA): TGCGCCAGCAGCCACGGACAGGGGTGGGATACGCAGTATTTT. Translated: CASSHGQGWDTQYF.

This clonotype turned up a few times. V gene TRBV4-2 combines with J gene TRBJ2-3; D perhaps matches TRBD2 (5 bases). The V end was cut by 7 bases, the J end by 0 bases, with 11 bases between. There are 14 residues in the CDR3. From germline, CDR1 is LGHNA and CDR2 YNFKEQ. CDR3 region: CASTFSESTDTQYF. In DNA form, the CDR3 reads TGTGCCAGCACCTTTAGCGAGAGCACAGATACGCAGTATTTT.

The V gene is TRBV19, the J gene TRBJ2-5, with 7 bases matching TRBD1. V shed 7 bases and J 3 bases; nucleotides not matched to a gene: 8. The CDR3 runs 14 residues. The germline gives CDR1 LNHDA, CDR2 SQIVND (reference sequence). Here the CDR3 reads CASKQGFSKETQYF. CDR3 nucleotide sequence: TGTGCCAGTAAACAGGGGTTTTCAAAAGAGACCCAGTACTTC.

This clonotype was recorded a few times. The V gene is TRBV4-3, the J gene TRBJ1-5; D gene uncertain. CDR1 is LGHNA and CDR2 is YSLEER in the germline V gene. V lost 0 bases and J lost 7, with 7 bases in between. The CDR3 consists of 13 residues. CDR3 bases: TGCGCCAGCAGCCAAGATCCTACCCAGCCCCAGCATTTT. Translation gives CASSQDPTQPQHF.

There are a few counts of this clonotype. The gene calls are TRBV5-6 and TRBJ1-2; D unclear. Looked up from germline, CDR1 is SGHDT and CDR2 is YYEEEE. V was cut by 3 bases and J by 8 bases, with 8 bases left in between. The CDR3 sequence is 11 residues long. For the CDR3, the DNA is TGTGCCAGCAGCTCAATTTTGGGCTACACCTTC. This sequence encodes CASSSILGYTF.

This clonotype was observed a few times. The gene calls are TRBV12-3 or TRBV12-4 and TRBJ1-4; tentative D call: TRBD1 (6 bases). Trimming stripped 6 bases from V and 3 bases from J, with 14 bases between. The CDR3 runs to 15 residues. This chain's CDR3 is CASRRLQGANEKLFF. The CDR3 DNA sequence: TGTGCCAGCAGGCGCTTACAGGGAGCTAATGAAAAACTGTTTTTT.

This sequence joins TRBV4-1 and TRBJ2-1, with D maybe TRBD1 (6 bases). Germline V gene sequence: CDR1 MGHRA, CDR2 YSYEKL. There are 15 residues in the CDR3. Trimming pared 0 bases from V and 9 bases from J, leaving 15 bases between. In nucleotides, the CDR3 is TGCGCCAGCAGCCAAGATTATTTCAAGGACAGTGAGCAGTTCTTC. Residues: CASSQDYFKDSEQFF.

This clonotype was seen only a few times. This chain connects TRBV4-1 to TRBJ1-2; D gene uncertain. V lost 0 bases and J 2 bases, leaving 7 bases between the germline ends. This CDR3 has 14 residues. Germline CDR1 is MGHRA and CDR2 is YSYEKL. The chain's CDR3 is CASSQESFNYGYTF. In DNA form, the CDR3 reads TGCGCCAGCAGCCAAGAGTCATTCAACTATGGCTACACCTTC.

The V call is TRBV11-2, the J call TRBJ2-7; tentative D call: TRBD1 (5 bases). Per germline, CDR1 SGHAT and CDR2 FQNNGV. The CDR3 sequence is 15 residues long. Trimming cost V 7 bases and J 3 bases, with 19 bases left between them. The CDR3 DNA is TGTGCCAGCATCCGGAGTCTAGGGGCAGTCTACGAGCAGTACTTC. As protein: CASIRSLGAVYEQYF.

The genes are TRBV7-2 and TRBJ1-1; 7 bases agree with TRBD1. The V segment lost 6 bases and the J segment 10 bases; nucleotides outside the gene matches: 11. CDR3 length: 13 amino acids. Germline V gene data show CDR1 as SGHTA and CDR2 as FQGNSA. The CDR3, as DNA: TGTGCCAGCAGTCTGGACAGGCGGGTGGGAGCTTTCTTT. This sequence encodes CASSLDRRVGAFF. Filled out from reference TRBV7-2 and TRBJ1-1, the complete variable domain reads GAGVSQSPSNKVTEKGKDVELRCDPISGHTALYWYRQSLGQGLEFLIYFQGNSAPDKSGLPSDRFSAERTGGSVSTLTIQRTQQEDSAVYLCASSLDRRVGAFFGQGTRLTVV.

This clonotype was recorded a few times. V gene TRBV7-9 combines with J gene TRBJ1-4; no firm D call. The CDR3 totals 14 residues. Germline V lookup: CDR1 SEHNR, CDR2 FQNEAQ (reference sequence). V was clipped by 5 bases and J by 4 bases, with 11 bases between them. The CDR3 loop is CASSNIDFNEKLFF. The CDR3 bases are TGTGCCAGCAGCAACATAGACTTTAATGAAAAACTGTTTTTT.

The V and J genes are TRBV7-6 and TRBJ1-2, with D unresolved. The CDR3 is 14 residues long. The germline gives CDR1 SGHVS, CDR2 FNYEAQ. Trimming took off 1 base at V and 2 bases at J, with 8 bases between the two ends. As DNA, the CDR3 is TGTGCCAGCAGCTTAGATGCCACCAACTATGGCTACACCTTC. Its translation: CASSLDATNYGYTF.

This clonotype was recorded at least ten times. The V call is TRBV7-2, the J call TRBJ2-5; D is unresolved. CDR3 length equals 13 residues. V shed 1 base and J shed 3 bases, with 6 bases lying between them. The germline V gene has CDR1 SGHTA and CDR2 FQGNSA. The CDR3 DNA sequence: TGTGCCAGCAGCTTAGAATGGGAAGAGACCCAGTACTTC. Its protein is CASSLEWEETQYF.

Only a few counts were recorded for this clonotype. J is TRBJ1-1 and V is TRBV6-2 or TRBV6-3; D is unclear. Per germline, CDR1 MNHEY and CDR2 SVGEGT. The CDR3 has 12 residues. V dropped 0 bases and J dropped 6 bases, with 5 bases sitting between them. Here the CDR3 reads CASSYSSAEAFF. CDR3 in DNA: TGTGCCAGCAGTTACTCGAGCGCTGAAGCTTTCTTT.

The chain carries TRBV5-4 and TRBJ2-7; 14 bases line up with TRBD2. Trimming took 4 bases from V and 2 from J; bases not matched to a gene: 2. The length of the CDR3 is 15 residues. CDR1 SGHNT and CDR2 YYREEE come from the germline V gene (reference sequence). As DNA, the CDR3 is TGTGCCAGCAGCCGGGGACTAGCGGGGGCCTACGAGCAGTACTTC. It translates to CASSRGLAGAYEQYF.

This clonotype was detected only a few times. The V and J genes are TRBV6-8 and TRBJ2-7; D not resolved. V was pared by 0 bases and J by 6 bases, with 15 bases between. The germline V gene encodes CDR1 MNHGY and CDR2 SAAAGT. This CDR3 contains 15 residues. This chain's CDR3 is CASSYSKAITLEQYV. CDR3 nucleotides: TGTGCCAGCAGTTACTCTAAGGCCATAACGCTCGAGCAGTACGTC.

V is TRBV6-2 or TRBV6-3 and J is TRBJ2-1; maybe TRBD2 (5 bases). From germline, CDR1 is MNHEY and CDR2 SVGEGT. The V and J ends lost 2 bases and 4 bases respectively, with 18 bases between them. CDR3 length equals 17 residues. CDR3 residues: CASSYPLLGSPYNEQFF. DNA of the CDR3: TGTGCCAGCAGTTACCCATTACTAGGGAGCCCATACAATGAGCAGTTCTTC.

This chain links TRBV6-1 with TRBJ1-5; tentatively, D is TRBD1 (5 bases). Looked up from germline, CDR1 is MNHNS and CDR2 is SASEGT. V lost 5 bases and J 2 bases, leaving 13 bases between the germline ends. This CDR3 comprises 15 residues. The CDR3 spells CASSPPTGGNQPQHF. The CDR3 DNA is TGTGCCAGCAGTCCCCCAACAGGAGGCAATCAGCCCCAGCATTTT.

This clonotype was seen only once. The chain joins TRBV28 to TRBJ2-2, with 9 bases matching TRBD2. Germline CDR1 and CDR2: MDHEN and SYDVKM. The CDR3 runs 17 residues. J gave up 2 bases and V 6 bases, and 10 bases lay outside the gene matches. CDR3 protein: CASSSLVAGENTGELFF. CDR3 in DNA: TGTGCCAGCAGCTCCCTAGTAGCGGGGGAAAACACCGGGGAGCTGTTTTTT.

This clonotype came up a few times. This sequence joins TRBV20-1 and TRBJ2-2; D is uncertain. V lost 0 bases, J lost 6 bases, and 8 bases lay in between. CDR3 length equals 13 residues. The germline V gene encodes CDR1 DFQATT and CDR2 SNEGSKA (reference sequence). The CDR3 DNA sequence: TGCAGTGCTAGAGATGGGTTTTCCGGGGAGCTGTTTTTT. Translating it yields CSARDGFSGELFF.

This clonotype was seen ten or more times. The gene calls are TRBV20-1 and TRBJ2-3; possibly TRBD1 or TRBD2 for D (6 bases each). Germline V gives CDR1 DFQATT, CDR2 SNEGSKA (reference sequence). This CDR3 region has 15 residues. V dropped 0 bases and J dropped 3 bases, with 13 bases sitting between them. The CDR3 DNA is TGCAGTGCTAGAGACAGAGGGGGGAAGACAGATACGCAGTATTTT. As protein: CSARDRGGKTDTQYF.